This T cell receptor (beta chain) was sequenced for a study of cytomegalovirus exposure and HLA in healthy donors listed by TCRdb under 2017. In terms of the full investigation: According to an earlier analysis of a few hundred of the donors, 150 million to 200 million T cells yielded 90 million to 130 million unique TCR beta sequences and 250 to 350 Gb of sequence data. Roughly 300 gigabases of sequencing data and about 92 million unique TCR sequences made up an early release that covered 500 to 650 HLA-typed donors. The genetic ancestry cluster associated with self-reported Caucasian donors included around four fifths of the approximately 410 genotyped donors. The study aimed to test whether signatures of past pathogen exposure could be identified by cataloging public T cell receptors. The study profiled the T cell repertoires of about 720 subjects by immunosequencing and related them to cytomegalovirus serostatus. A separate validation cohort of over 95 different subjects was used in addition to the approximately 700-subject first cohort. To predict cytomegalovirus infection status, the study brought together high-throughput TCR immunosequencing, statistical association of individual TCRs with disease status, and machine learning. A later analysis re-examined previously published TCR beta repertoires from hundreds of donors and added high-resolution HLA genotyping to investigate patterns of TCR occurrence. In the later analysis, no new phenotypic data were used to find candidate immune exposures; instead, reliance was placed on TCR beta sequences and their occurrence across donors. An earlier analysis of several hundred of the donors applied high-throughput TCR beta sequencing to assess whether each TCR beta V gene segment acted as functional or pseudogenic. Donor age, sex, ethnicity and CMV serostatus were compiled alongside the repertoire data. In a later genetic analysis, genome-wide SNP genotypes for about three fifths of the roughly 670 donors were used, and that subset was treated as a discovery cohort. Every discovery cohort repertoire had been produced on one sequencing platform. HLA typing covered class I and class II loci at four-digit resolution. The number of typed donors differed by locus: about 620-640 for A, B, C, DRB1 and DQB1; 500 to 550 for DQA1; fewer than 610 for DPA1; and about 450 for DPB1. Four or five DR-DQ haplotypes were handled as single units for association and clustering because linkage in the cohort was strong. Among roughly 400 genotyped donors of the cohort, an average of approximately 240,000 unique TCR beta nucleotide sequences was sequenced per donor, of which about 19% were non-productive.

The library relied on the immunoSEQ multiplex PCR assay. The multiplex PCR relied on a mix of 60 forward primers for TCR Vbeta segments and 13 reverse primers for TCR Jbeta segments. The CDR3 region of rearranged TCR beta genes was amplified from genomic DNA by a multiplex PCR assay. Amplified TCR beta libraries were sequenced as 87-base-pair reads on the Illumina HiSeq System. In the paper's pipeline: A later analysis counted about 80 million unique TCR beta chains across the 600 to 850 repertoires, and about 10 million of these chains were shared by at least two donors. To remove PCR and sequencing errors, raw reads were error-corrected and collapsed into unique sequences using a nearest-neighbor algorithm that merged closely related sequences. CDR3 sequences were aligned to IMGT reference sequences to assign V, D and J gene segments. For a sequence to be retained, at least a six-nucleotide match to both a V gene segment and a J gene segment was required. Rearrangements were classified as productive when the CDR3 lacked stop codons and remained in frame with V and J, and all other rearrangements were classified as non-productive. Following IMGT convention, CDR3 was defined as the stretch from the second conserved V-encoded cysteine to the conserved J-encoded phenylalanine. The earlier analysis of 587 of the donors excluded any sequence lacking an unambiguous match to a single V gene segment. An earlier analysis of several hundred of the donors classified V segments as functional when productive rearrangements were above 56.7% and as segregating when the standard deviation between donors was above 5%. A statistical classification framework was built to diagnose cytomegalovirus status from the catalog of TCR beta chain sequences. A later analysis assigned V and J genes by comparing TCR nucleotide sequences with IMGT/GENE-DB human TR gene sequences. In a later analysis, CDR3 sequences and most-parsimonious VDJ recombination scenarios were assigned using the TCRdist pipeline. A later analysis defined each TCR beta chain by its CDR3 amino acid sequence plus V-gene family, and excluded reads lacking a unique V-gene family. As a way to deal with suspected cross-contamination and a sequencing artifact, a later analysis dropped 500 to 700 nucleotide sequences that were highly shared and had low generation probability. For each public chain, a later analysis derived a clonal expansion index from normalized ranks of inferred template counts within each repertoire. In a later analysis, generation probabilities were computed with a VDJ recombination model fitted to out-of-frame rearrangements, and the resulting probabilities were checked against IGoR. In a later analysis, hypergeometric tests were used to score TCR-TCR, TCR-HLA and TCR-CMV co-occurrence, with a repertoire-size bias correction applied to TCR pairs. False discovery rates were estimated in a later analysis by permuting HLA or CMV assignments 20 times. In a later analysis, co-occurring TCRs were grouped using DBSCAN, and TCRdist sequence similarity was added for clustering within HLA-allele-positive subsets. Repertoires with fewer than 30,000 or more than 120,000 public chains, plus five repertoires with anomalous nucleotide sharing, were excluded from co-occurrence clustering. TCRdb holds this immuneACCESS table with in-frame rearrangements only. Some clones are missing; in checked studies, unresolved V genes explain under half, and the rest has no known cause. V, J and clone size derive from that table, while D and trimming were established from the DNA sequence. Present in this sample are 200,000 to 250,000 clones, 70% to 85% of which were seen just once. The ten top clones hold approximately 1.5% of the sample.

CDR1 and CDR2, per the germline V gene, are LGHNA and YNFKEQ. Spanning cysteine to phenylalanine, the CDR3 consists of 16 amino acids. Kept here is only the CDR3 DNA, which spans 48 bases and is read in frame from base 1. After removal of 1 base from V and 9 bases from J, the junction retains 12 bases not matched to a gene. About this clone: There is no known antigen for this receptor. No base qualities exist here, and no much larger clone lies one base off it.

The cohort consisted of 600 to 750 healthy bone marrow donors. At the time of sampling, all cohort members were nominally healthy, though unrecorded immune exposures were likely present. The donor tested CMV seronegative and was one of the 352 seronegative cohort members. Every donor gave a peripheral blood sample, and the peripheral blood mononuclear cells from that sample were used for TCR beta sequencing. Genomic DNA was extracted from the blood cell samples with the Qiagen DNeasy Blood Extraction Kit. Broader findings and caveats from the paper: When HLA alleles, especially DR and DQ, strongly co-occurred, TCR associations were difficult to assign to individual alleles. V-gene and J-gene trimming of TCR beta chains was associated with a missense DCLRE1C variant in a later genetic analysis, and the association was replicated in an independent cohort. In a later analysis, several top co-occurrence clusters were reported to appear linked to parvovirus B19, influenza, CMV and Epstein-Barr virus. Specific HLA alleles were associated with 15,000 to 20,000 TCR beta sequences at a false discovery rate of 0.05 in a later analysis. In a later analysis, most CMV-associated TCR beta chains were found to appear HLA-restricted, with HLA associations seemingly driven largely by CMV exposure. In vitro tests confirmed that a few of the cytomegalovirus-associated TCR beta chains recognize cytomegalovirus antigens. Only TCR beta chains were sequenced in this cohort, and the absence of alpha or paired-chain data limited detectable features. Cytomegalovirus status was reported to be diagnosed by the classifier with high specificity and sensitivity in both the original and validation cohorts. Broadly in line with IMGT annotations, most TCR beta V segments showed up in productive rearrangements about 90% or about 30% of the time in an earlier analysis of some 590 of the donors. The earlier analysis of nearly 600 of the donors excluded roughly 16 rarely observed V segments, including chromosome 9 orphons, because counts were too low. Because some donors lacked HLA typing at each locus, the association tests relied only on the typed subset. CMV serostatus was the only immune exposure information available for the cohort. The sequencing pipeline was judged likely to have produced a cluster of highly shared sequence variants as a technical artifact. According to the authors, the approach could potentially be generalized to other disease states and immunological phenotypes. Roughly uniform sequencing depth across donors was assumed in presence/absence analyses, although this assumption may not hold. According to a later genetic analysis, donors in an Asian-associated ancestry cluster had fewer N-insertions in productive TCRs than the approximately 670-donor mean. Linkage disequilibrium might explain the correlated functional status among segregating V segments, but an unknown experimental factor could not be ruled out. A later analysis found that HLA-associated TCR beta chains were more clonally expanded and had lower generation probabilities than equally common non-associated chains. In a later analysis, TCR association rates were found to vary across HLA loci, with the most associated TCRs seen for DRB1 alleles and the fewest for HLA-C alleles. A further reported finding was that TCR beta sequences accurately predicted the HLA-A and HLA-B alleles for most subjects in the first cohort. While some public TCRs were present in many individuals, most TCR sequences turned up only very rarely across donors. A total of roughly 160 TCR beta chains were listed by the study as associated with cytomegalovirus. Some IMGT-functional V segments, including TRBV6-2 and TRBV6-3, could not be distinguished by the 87-base-pair reads and were therefore excluded.

The sequence is built from TRBV4-2 and TRBJ2-7, with TRBD1 identical over 10 junction bases. The TCR originated in a middle-aged man in good health and CMV-seronegative. Sequenced input: PBMCs. The CDR3: CASSQVSSGTGERQYF. The DNA sequence reads TGTGCCAGCAGCCAAGTCTCCTCCGGGACAGGGGAGAGGCAGTACTTC.